This TCR beta chain was observed in a study of blood T cell repertoires in COVID-19. The repertoire was sequenced with immunoSEQ multiplex PCR; TCRdb's copy has only in-frame clones and lacks some. Found here are almost 250,000 clones, 70% to 90% of them singletons; the top ten hold 9.1%. Germline CDR1 and CDR2: GTSNPN and SVGIG (reference sequence). The junction had 5 bases not matched to a gene; V was cut back by 7 bases and J by 4 bases. This CDR3 is 12 amino acids long. The sequence derives from a woman aged 45 to 65 with acute COVID-19. Source material: PBMCs or T cells enriched from blood (not recorded which). The V gene is TRBV30, the J gene TRBJ2-7, with TRBD2 matching over 9 bases. CDR3 amino acids: CAYLAGNYEQYF. DNA of the CDR3: TGTGCCTACCTAGCGGGGAATTACGAGCAGTACTTC.